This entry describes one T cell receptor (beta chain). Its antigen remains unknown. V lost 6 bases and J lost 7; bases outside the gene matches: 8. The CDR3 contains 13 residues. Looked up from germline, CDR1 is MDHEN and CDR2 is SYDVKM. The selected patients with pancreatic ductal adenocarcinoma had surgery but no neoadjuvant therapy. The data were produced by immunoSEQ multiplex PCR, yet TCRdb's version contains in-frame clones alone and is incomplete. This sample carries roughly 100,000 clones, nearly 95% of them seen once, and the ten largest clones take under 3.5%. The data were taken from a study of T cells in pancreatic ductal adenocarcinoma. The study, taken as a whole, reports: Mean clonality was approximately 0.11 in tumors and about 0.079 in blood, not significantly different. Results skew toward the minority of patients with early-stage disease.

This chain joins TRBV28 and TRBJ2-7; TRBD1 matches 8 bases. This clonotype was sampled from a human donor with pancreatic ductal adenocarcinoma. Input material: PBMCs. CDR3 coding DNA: TGTGCCAGCAGCCCAGGGGGCGCGGATGAGCAGTACTTC. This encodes CASSPGGADEQYF.